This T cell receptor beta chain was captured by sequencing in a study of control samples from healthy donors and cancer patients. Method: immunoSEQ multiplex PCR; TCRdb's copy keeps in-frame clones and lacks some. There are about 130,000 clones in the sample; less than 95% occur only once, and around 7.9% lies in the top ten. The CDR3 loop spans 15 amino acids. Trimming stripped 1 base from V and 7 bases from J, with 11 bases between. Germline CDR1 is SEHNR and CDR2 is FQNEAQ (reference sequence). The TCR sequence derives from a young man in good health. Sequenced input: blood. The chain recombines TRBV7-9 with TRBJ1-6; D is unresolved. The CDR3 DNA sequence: TGTGCCAGCAGCTTAGTATTCGGGGAAAATTCACCCCTCCACTTT. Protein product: CASSLVFGENSPLHF.